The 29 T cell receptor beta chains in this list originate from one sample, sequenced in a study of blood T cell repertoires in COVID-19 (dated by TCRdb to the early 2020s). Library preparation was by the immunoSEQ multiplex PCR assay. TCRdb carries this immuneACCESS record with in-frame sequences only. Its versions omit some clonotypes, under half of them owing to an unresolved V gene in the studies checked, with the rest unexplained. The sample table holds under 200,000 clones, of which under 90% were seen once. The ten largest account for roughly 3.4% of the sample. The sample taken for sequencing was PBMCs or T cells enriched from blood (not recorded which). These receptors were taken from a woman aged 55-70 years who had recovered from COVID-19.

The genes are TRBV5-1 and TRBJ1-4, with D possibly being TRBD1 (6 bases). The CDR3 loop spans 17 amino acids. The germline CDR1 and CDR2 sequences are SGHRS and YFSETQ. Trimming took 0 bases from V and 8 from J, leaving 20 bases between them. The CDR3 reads CASSLVPPGAGNEKLFF. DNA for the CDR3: TGCGCCAGCAGCTTGGTTCCCCCAGGGGCCGGTAACGAAAAACTGTTTTTT. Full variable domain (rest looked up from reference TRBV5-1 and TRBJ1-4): KAGVTQTPRYLIKTRGQQVTLSCSPISGHRSVSWYQQTPGQGLQFLFEYFSETQRNKGNFPGRFSGRQFSNSRSEMNVSTLELGDSALYLCASSLVPPGAGNEKLFFGSGTQLSVL.

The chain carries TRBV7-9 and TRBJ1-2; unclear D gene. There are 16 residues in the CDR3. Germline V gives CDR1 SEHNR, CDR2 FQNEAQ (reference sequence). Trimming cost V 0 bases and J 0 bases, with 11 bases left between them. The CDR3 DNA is TGTGCCAGCAGCTTAGCTGTGAACCTAGCTAACTATGGCTACACCTTC. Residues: CASSLAVNLANYGYTF.

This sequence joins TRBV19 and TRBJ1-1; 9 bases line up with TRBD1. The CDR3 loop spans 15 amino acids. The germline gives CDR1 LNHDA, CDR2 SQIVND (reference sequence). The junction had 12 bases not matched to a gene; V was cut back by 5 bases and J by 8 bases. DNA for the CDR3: TGTGCCAGTAGTTCCACCGGGACAGGGCTCCGGGAAGCTTTCTTT. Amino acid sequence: CASSSTGTGLREAFF.

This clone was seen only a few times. The chain's CDR3 is CASSPGEGGNIQYF. In DNA form, the CDR3 reads TGCGCCAGCAGCCCTGGGGAGGGTGGAAACATTCAGTACTTC. The gene calls are TRBV5-1 and TRBJ2-4; 7 bases map to TRBD2. Germline lookup yields CDR1 SGHRS and CDR2 YFSETQ. The ends lost 4 bases at V and 6 bases at J; junction bases unmatched: 7. The CDR3 is made up of 14 amino acids.

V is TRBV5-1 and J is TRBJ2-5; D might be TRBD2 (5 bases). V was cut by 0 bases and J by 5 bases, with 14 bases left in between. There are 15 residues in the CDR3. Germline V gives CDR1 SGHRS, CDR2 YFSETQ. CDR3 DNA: TGCGCCAGCAGCTTGGAACCGAGGGCGGGTGAGACCCAGTACTTC. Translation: CASSLEPRAGETQYF. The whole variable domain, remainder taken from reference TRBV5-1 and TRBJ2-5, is KAGVTQTPRYLIKTRGQQVTLSCSPISGHRSVSWYQQTPGQGLQFLFEYFSETQRNKGNFPGRFSGRQFSNSRSEMNVSTLELGDSALYLCASSLEPRAGETQYFGPGTRLLVL.

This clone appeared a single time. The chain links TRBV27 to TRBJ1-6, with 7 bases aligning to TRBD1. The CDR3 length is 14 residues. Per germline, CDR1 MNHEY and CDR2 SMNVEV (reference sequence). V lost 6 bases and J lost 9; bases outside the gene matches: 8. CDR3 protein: CASRSGTESSPLHF. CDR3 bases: TGTGCCAGCAGGTCCGGGACAGAAAGTTCACCCCTCCACTTT.

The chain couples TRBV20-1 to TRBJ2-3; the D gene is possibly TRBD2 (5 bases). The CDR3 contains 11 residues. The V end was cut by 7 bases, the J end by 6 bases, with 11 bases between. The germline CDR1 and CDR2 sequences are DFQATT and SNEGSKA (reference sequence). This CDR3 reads CSVLDSDTQYF. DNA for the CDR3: TGCAGTGTTCTGGACTCCGATACGCAGTATTTT.

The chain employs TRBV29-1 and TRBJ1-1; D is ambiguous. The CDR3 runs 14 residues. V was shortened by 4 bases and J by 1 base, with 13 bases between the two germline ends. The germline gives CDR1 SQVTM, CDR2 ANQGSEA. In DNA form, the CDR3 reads TGCAGCGTTGGGGCAGGAGCGGGGAACACTGAAGCTTTCTTT. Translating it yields CSVGAGAGNTEAFF.

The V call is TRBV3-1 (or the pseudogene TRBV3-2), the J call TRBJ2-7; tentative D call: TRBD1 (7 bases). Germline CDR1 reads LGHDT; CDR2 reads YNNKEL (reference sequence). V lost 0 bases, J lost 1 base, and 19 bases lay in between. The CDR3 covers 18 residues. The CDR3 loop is CASSQDGGGFLGSYEQYF. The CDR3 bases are TGTGCCAGCAGCCAAGATGGAGGGGGCTTTTTAGGTTCCTACGAGCAGTACTTC.

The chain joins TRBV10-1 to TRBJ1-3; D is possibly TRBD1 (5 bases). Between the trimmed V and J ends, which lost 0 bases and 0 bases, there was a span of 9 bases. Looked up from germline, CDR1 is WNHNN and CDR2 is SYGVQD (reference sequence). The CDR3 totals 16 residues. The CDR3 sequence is CASSESSGGSGNTIYF. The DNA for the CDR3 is TGCGCCAGCAGTGAGTCATCCGGGGGCTCTGGAAACACCATATATTTT.

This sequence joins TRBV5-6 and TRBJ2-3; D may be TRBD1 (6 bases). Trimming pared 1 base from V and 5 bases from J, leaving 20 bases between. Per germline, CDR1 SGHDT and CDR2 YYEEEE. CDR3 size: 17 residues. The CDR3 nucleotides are TGTGCCAGCAGCTTGACTCCACGCAGGGGTAGTCAAGATACGCAGTATTTT. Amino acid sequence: CASSLTPRRGSQDTQYF.

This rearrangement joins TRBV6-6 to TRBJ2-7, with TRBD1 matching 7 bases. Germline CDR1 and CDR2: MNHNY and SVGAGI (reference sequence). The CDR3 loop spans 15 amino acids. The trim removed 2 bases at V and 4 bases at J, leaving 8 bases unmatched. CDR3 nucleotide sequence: TGTGCCAGCAGTTACCCCCCCACAGGGGCGTACGAGCAGTACTTC. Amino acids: CASSYPPTGAYEQYF.

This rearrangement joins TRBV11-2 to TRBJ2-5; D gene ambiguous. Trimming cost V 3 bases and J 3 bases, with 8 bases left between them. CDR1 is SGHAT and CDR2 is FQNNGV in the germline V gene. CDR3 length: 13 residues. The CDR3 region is CASSLTYEETQYF. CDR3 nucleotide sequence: TGTGCCAGCAGCTTGACATATGAAGAGACCCAGTACTTC.

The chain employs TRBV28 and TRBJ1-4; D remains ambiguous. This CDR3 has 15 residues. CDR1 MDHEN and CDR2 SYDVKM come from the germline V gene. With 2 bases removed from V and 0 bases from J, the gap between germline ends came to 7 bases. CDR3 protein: CASSLIPATNEKLFF. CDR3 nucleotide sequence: TGTGCCAGCAGTTTAATACCGGCAACTAATGAAAAACTGTTTTTT. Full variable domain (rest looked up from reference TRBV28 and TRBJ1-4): DVKVTQSSRYLVKRTGEKVFLECVQDMDHENMFWYRQDPGLGLRLIYFSYDVKMKEKGDIPEGYSVSREKKERFSLILESASTNQTSMYLCASSLIPATNEKLFFGSGTQLSVL.

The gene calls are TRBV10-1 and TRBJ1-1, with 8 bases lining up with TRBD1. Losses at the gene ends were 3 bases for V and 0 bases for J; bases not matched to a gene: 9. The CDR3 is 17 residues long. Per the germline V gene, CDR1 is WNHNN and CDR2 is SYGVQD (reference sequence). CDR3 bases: TGCGCCAGCAGTGACCACCGGGACAGGAAAATGAACACTGAAGCTTTCTTT. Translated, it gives CASSDHRDRKMNTEAFF.

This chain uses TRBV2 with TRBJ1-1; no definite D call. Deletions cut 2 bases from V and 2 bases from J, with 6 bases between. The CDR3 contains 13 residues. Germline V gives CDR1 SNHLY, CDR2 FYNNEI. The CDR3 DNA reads TGTGCCAGCAGTGAACAGTATAACACTGAAGCTTTCTTT. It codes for CASSEQYNTEAFF.

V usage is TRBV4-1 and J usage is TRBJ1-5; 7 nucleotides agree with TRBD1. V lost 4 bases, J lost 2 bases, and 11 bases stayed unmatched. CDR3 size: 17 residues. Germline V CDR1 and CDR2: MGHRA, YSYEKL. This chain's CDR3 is CASSPYDRAMRNQPQHF. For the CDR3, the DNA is TGCGCCAGCAGCCCCTACGACAGGGCTATGCGCAATCAGCCCCAGCATTTT.

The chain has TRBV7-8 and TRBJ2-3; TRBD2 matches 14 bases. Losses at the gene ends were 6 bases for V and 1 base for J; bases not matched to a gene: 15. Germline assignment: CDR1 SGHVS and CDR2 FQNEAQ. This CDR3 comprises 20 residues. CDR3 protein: CASRPRTSGGSYQRTDTQYF. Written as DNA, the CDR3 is TGTGCCAGCAGACCGCGGACTAGCGGGGGGTCTTACCAACGCACAGATACGCAGTATTTT.

DNA of the CDR3: TGTGCCAGCAGCCACACAGGGGGCGGTAACGAGCAGTACTTC. Its protein product is CASSHTGGGNEQYF. The chain joins TRBV13 to TRBJ2-7; 9 nucleotides line up with TRBD1. Germline V gives CDR1 PRHDT, CDR2 FYEKMQ (reference sequence). The CDR3 is made up of 14 amino acids. The junction had 7 bases not matched to a gene; V was cut back by 5 bases and J by 5 bases. Full variable domain (remainder filled in from reference TRBV13 and TRBJ2-7): AAGVIQSPRHLIKEKRETATLKCYPIPRHDTVYWYQQGPGQDPQFLISFYEKMQSDKGSIPDRFSAQQFSDYHSELNMSSLELGDSALYFCASSHTGGGNEQYFGPGTRLTVT.

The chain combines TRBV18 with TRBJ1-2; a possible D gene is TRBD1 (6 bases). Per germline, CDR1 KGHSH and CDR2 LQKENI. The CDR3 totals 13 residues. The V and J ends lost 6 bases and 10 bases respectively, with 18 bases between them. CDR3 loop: CASSLSNRESYTF. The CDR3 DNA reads TGTGCCAGCTCGTTGTCGAACAGGGAGTCCTACACCTTC.

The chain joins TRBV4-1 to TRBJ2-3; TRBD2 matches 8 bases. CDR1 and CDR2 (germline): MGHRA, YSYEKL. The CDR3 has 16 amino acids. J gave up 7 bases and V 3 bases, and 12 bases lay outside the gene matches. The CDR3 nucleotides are TGCGCCAGCAGCCAGGCTTTTGCGGGGGGCGAATATACGCAGTATTTT. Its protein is CASSQAFAGGEYTQYF.

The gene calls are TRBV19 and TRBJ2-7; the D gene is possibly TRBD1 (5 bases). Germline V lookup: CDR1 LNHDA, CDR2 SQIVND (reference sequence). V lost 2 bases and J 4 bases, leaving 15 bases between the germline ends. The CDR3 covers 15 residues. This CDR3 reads CASSIQGQGKYEQYF. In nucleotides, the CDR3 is TGTGCCAGTAGTATACAGGGCCAGGGAAAGTACGAGCAGTACTTC.

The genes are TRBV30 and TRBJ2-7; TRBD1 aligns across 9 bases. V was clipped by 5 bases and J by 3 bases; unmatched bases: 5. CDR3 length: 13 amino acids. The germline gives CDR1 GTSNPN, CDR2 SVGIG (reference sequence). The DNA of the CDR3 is TGTGCCTGGGCTAGGGGACAGGGCTACGAGCAGTACTTC. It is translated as CAWARGQGYEQYF.

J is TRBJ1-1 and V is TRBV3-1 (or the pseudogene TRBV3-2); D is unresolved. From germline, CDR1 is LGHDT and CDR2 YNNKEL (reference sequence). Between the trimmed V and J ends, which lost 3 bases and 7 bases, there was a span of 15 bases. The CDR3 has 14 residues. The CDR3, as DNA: TGTGCCAGCAGCCACCCCCCCGAATTGAGTGAAGCTTTCTTT. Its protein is CASSHPPELSEAFF.

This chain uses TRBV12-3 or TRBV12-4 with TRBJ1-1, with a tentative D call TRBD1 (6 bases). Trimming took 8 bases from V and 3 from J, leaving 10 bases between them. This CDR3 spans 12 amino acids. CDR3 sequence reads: CASEAGDTEAFF. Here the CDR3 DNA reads TGTGCCAGCGAAGCAGGGGACACTGAAGCTTTCTTT.

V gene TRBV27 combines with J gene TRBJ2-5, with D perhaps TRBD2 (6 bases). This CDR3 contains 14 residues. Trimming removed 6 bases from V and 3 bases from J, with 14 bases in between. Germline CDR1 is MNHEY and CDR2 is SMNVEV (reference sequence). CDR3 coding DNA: TGTGCCAGCAGCAAAAGGCCGGGGGAAGAGACCCAGTACTTC. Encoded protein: CASSKRPGEETQYF.

The CDR3 loop is CASSTIDKGANEKLFF. CDR3 in DNA: TGTGCCAGCAGTACTATCGACAAGGGAGCTAATGAAAAACTGTTTTTT. The chain is built from TRBV25-1 and TRBJ1-4; no clear D gene. CDR1 and CDR2 (germline): MGHDK, SYGVNS. The V end was cut by 5 bases, the J end by 3 bases, with 16 bases between. The CDR3 is made up of 16 amino acids.

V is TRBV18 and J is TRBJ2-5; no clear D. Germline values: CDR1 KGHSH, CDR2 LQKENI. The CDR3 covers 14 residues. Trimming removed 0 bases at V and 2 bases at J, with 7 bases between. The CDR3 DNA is TGTGCCAGCTCACCACCAGCCGGGCAAGAGACCCAGTACTTC. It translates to CASSPPAGQETQYF.

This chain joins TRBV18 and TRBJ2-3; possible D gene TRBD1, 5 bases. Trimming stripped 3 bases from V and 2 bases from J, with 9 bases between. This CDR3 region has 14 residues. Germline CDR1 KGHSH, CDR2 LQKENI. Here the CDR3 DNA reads TGTGCCAGCTCACCCTCGGACACCACAGATACGCAGTATTTT. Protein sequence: CASSPSDTTDTQYF.